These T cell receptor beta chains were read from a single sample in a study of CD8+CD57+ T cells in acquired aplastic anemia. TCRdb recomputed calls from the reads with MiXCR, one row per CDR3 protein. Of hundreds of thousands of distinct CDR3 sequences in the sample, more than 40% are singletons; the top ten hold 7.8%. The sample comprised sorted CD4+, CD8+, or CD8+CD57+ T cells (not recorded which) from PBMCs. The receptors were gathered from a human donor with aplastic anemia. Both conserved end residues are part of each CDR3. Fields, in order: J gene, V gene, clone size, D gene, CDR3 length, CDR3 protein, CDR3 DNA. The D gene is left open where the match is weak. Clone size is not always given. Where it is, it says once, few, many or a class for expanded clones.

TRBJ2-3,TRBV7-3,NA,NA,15,CASSLTSGYTDTQYF,TGTGCCAGCAGCTTAACGTCTGGGTACACAGATACGCAGTATTTT
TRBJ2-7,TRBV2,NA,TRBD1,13,CASRKDRGYEQYF,TGTGCCAGCAGGAAGGACAGGGGGTACGAGCAGTACTTC
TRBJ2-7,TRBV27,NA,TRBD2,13,CASRVAGGYEQYF,TGTGCCAGCAGAGTAGCGGGGGGCTACGAGCAGTACTTC
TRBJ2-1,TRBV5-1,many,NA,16,CASSLVLWGWYNEQFF,TGCGCCAGCAGCTTGGTATTGTGGGGGTGGTACAATGAGCAGTTCTTC
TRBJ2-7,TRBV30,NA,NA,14,CPWSVLGTSYEQYF,TGTCCCTGGAGTGTACTGGGGACCTCCTACGAGCAGTACTTC
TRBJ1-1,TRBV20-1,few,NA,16,CSATSWAGAANTEAFF,TGCAGTGCTACATCGTGGGCGGGGGCCGCTAACACTGAAGCTTTCTTT
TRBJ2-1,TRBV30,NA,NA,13,CAWSVSWGNEQFF,TGTGCCTGGAGTGTAAGCTGGGGCAATGAGCAGTTCTTC
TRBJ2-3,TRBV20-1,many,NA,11,CSVRPTDTQYF,TGCAGTGTTCGACCCACAGATACGCAGTATTTT
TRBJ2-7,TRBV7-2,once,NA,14,CASSPWTASYEQYF,TGTGCCAGCAGCCCCTGGACGGCCTCCTACGAGCAGTACTTC
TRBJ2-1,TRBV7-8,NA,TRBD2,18,CASSYHLGGRFADDEQFF,TGTGCCAGCAGCTATCATCTTGGCGGGAGATTCGCGGACGATGAGCAGTTCTTC
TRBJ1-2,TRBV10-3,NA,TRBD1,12,CAIGDRGQGYTF,TGTGCCATCGGGGACAGGGGGCAAGGCTACACCTTC
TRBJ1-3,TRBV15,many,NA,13,CATSSPDGDTIYF,TGTGCCACCAGCAGCCCAGACGGGGACACCATATATTTT
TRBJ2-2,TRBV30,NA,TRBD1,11,CAWGQGNELFF,TGTGCCTGGGGACAGGGGAACGAGCTGTTTTTT
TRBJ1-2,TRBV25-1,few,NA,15,CASSGLAGQVNGYTF,TGTGCCAGCAGTGGCCTCGCGGGACAAGTTAATGGCTACACCTTC
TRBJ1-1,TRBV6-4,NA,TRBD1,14,CANSPGTENTEAFF,TGTGCCAACAGTCCAGGGACAGAGAACACTGAAGCTTTCTTT
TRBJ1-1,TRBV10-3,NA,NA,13,CATAIEQETEAFF,TGTGCCACCGCTATTGAACAGGAGACTGAAGCTTTCTTT